This T cell receptor beta chain stems from a study of blood T cell repertoires in COVID-19. Authors' analysis steps: Counts of nucleated cells, estimated from reference gene primer amplification, were obtained. TCRdb's copy holds only in-frame clones and misses some; the assay was immunoSEQ multiplex PCR. V and J calls plus clone size are reproduced from that table; the DNA served to infer D and trimming. The sample consists of 200,000 to 300,000 clones, more than 80% of them appearing once. The sequenced sample was peripheral blood. The sequence came from a woman aged 40 to 50 with acute or convalescent COVID-19.

This chain's CDR3 is CASRCKPGEQYV. In DNA form, the CDR3 reads TGTGCCAGTAGATGCAAGCCCGGGGAGCAGTACGTC. V usage is TRBV19 and J usage is TRBJ2-7; D is undetermined. Trimming shortened V by 6 bases and J by 7 bases, and 13 bases separated the two germline ends. Per the germline V gene, CDR1 is LNHDA and CDR2 is SQIVND (reference sequence). There are 12 residues in the CDR3.